Below, 22 T cell receptor beta chains from the same sample are listed, as sequenced in a study of Ad26.COV2.S vaccination and SARS-CoV-2 variants. Sequencing used immunoSEQ multiplex PCR; TCRdb keeps in-frame clones, though not all of them. The table shows 200,000 to 250,000 clones, with around nine tenths occurring only once. Sample treatment: around 19 received Ad26.COV2.S at low or high dose, single or two shots; 5 received placebo; per-sample allocation not given. Collection of samples fell on day 63 after the first vaccine or placebo injection. Specimen: peripheral blood, collected in a trial of Ad26.COV2.S vaccine versus placebo. The receptors were gathered from a person aged 18-65 years who received the Ad26.COV2.S COVID-19 vaccine or a placebo.

This rearrangement joins TRBV7-9 to TRBJ2-7, with 11 positions matching TRBD2. CDR1 is SEHNR, CDR2 FQNEAQ, per germline (reference sequence). The CDR3 consists of 12 residues. V lost 5 bases to trimming and J lost 6 bases; unmatched junction nucleotides: 0. CDR3 loop: CASSGLAGEQYF. CDR3 bases: TGTGCCAGCAGCGGACTAGCGGGCGAGCAGTACTTC.

The CDR3 protein is CASSSSPGDRVTVNEQFF. Written as DNA, the CDR3 is TGTGCCAGCAGTTCATCCCCAGGGGACAGGGTTACGGTAAATGAGCAGTTCTTC. The chain carries TRBV28 and TRBJ2-1; 9 nucleotides agree with TRBD1. Germline values: CDR1 MDHEN, CDR2 SYDVKM. V shed 4 bases and J 7 bases; nucleotides not matched to a gene: 17. This CDR3 has 18 residues.

The chain recombines TRBV6-5 with TRBJ1-1, with 12 bases aligning to TRBD1. The CDR3 has 14 residues. CDR1 and CDR2 from the germline V gene are MNHEY and SVGAGI. V gave up 6 bases and J gave up 9 bases; unmatched junction bases: 8. The CDR3 DNA follows: TGTGCCAGCAGCCGTCCAGGGACAGGGGGCAAAGCTTTCTTT. Translated, it gives CASSRPGTGGKAFF.

This clone was found once. The V and J genes are TRBV7-3 and TRBJ2-1, with 9 bases lining up with TRBD1. Germline CDR1 SGHTA, CDR2 FQGTGA. V lost 5 bases to trimming and J lost 6 bases; unmatched junction nucleotides: 20. This CDR3 is built from 19 residues. CDR3 sequence reads: CASSARVRGTGGASNEQFF. For the CDR3, the DNA is TGTGCCAGCAGCGCTAGGGTTAGGGGAACAGGGGGCGCTTCCAATGAGCAGTTCTTC.

V gene TRBV28 combines with J gene TRBJ1-2, with D unclear. The germline gives CDR1 MDHEN, CDR2 SYDVKM. The CDR3 totals 14 residues. Deletions cut 3 bases from V and 6 bases from J, with 14 bases between. The CDR3 nucleotides read TGTGCCAGCAGTTTGCCATCGGCATTCGATGGCTACACCTTC. Protein product: CASSLPSAFDGYTF.

This chain connects TRBV7-2 to TRBJ2-5; 7 positions match TRBD2. Germline CDR1 is SGHTA and CDR2 is FQGNSA. CDR3 length equals 14 residues. J was trimmed by 3 bases and V by 1 base; bases with no gene match: 2. CDR3 amino acids: CASSLVGGKETQYF. Here the CDR3 DNA reads TGTGCCAGCAGCTTAGTCGGGGGGAAAGAGACCCAGTACTTC. The whole variable domain, filled in from reference TRBV7-2 and TRBJ2-5, reads GAGVSQSPSNKVTEKGKDVELRCDPISGHTALYWYRQSLGQGLEFLIYFQGNSAPDKSGLPSDRFSAERTGGSVSTLTIQRTQQEDSAVYLCASSLVGGKETQYFGPGTRLLVL.

The chain uses TRBV7-9 and TRBJ2-5, with 7 positions matching TRBD2. The junction had 2 bases not matched to a gene; V was cut back by 3 bases and J by 1 base. This CDR3 is built from 14 residues. CDR1 and CDR2 (germline): SEHNR, FQNEAQ (reference sequence). The CDR3 here is CASSFGTTQETQYF. Here the CDR3 DNA reads TGTGCCAGCAGCTTTGGGACTACCCAAGAGACCCAGTACTTC.

The rearrangement uses TRBV30 and TRBJ2-1, with a possible D match to TRBD1 (6 bases). The germline V and J ends were trimmed by 0 bases and 8 bases, with 17 bases remaining between them. Germline CDR1 GTSNPN, CDR2 SVGIG (reference sequence). This CDR3 region has 15 residues. In nucleotides, the CDR3 is TGTGCCTGGAGTGTATTGATACAGGGCACGGATGAGCAGTTCTTC. Residues: CAWSVLIQGTDEQFF.

This chain uses TRBV19 with TRBJ2-7; D is possibly TRBD1 (6 bases). V lost 1 base, J lost 3 bases, and 13 bases lay in between. This CDR3 has 15 residues. The germline gives CDR1 LNHDA, CDR2 SQIVND (reference sequence). The CDR3 DNA follows: TGTGCCAGTAGTATAGGCCAGGGGTTTGTCTACGAGCAGTACTTC. It translates to CASSIGQGFVYEQYF.

A few counts support this clone. The chain couples TRBV9 to TRBJ2-3; 7 nucleotides line up with TRBD2. The CDR3 runs to 12 residues. Trimming cost V 7 bases and J 5 bases; bases outside gene matches: 4. Per the germline V gene, CDR1 is SGDLS and CDR2 is YYNGEE. CDR3 DNA: TGTGCCAGCGGGGGGGTTGGAGATACGCAGTATTTT. It translates to CASGGVGDTQYF.

The chain employs TRBV5-6 and TRBJ1-2; 7 positions match TRBD1. V trimming: 0 bases; J trimming: 4 bases; junction bases outside the gene matches: 6. Germline V gene data show CDR1 as SGHDT and CDR2 as YYEEEE. The CDR3 runs to 15 residues. CDR3 loop: CASSLGQGGFYGYTF. The CDR3, as DNA: TGTGCCAGCAGCTTGGGACAGGGCGGTTTCTATGGCTACACCTTC.

The chain joins TRBV4-1 to TRBJ2-3, with no clear D. The germline V gene has CDR1 MGHRA and CDR2 YSYEKL. With 1 base removed from V and 1 base from J, the gap between germline ends came to 3 bases. This CDR3 is 13 amino acids long. The CDR3 loop reads CASSQAGTDTQYF. The CDR3 bases are TGCGCCAGCAGCCAAGCGGGCACAGATACGCAGTATTTT.

On this clone itself: Within the sample, other DNA sequences also encode this same CDR3. The V and J genes are TRBV7-2 and TRBJ1-5; D is unclear. V gave up 2 bases and J gave up 4 bases, with 9 bases separating them. Germline lookup yields CDR1 SGHTA and CDR2 FQGNSA. The CDR3 has 14 amino acids. The CDR3 here is CASSLLGLNQPQHF. As DNA, the CDR3 is TGTGCCAGCAGCTTACTAGGCCTAAATCAGCCCCAGCATTTT.

The V and J genes are TRBV6-5 and TRBJ1-2; no clear D. V was shortened by 2 bases and J by 0 bases, with 4 bases between the two germline ends. This CDR3 region has 13 residues. Germline V lookup: CDR1 MNHEY, CDR2 SVGAGI. This CDR3 reads CASSYRANYGYTF. In nucleotides, the CDR3 is TGTGCCAGCAGTTACAGGGCTAACTATGGCTACACCTTC.

The rearrangement uses TRBV6-5 and TRBJ1-3; the match to TRBD1 covers 7 bases. The CDR3 is made up of 13 amino acids. The germline CDR1 and CDR2 sequences are MNHEY and SVGAGI. The V segment lost 2 bases and the J segment 7 bases; nucleotides outside the gene matches: 2. CDR3 sequence (DNA): TGTGCCAGCAGTTACGCACAGGGGAACACCATATATTTT. This translates into CASSYAQGNTIYF.

This clone was detected once. This rearrangement joins TRBV10-3 to TRBJ1-2; 11 bases agree with TRBD1. Per the germline V gene, CDR1 is ENHRY and CDR2 is SYGVKD. The CDR3 totals 17 residues. The V and J ends lost 5 bases and 6 bases, in that order; junction bases with no gene match: 14. As DNA, the CDR3 is TGTGCCATCAGTCACAACTCCGTGGGGACAGGGGGAGATGGCTACACCTTC. It translates to CAISHNSVGTGGDGYTF.

This chain uses TRBV27 with TRBJ2-1, with 7 bases lining up with TRBD1. Germline V gene lookup returns CDR1 MNHEY and CDR2 SMNVEV (reference sequence). The V and J ends lost 6 bases and 1 base, in that order; junction bases with no gene match: 15. The CDR3 contains 18 residues. In nucleotides, the CDR3 is TGTGCCAGCAGCCTTAATGGGGCTACCAGGGGGTCCTACAATGAGCAGTTCTTC. This translates into CASSLNGATRGSYNEQFF.

The V gene is TRBV30, the J gene TRBJ1-5, with D tentatively TRBD1 (5 bases). This CDR3 region has 14 residues. In germline, CDR1 is GTSNPN, CDR2 SVGIG (reference sequence). Between the trimmed V and J ends, which lost 0 bases and 5 bases, there was a span of 11 bases. As DNA, the CDR3 is TGTGCCTGGAGTGTACGAAGAGGGGATCAGCCCCAGCATTTT. This gives the protein CAWSVRRGDQPQHF.

V and J are TRBV7-9 and TRBJ1-4; D may be TRBD1 (5 bases). Deletions cut 5 bases from V and 3 bases from J, with 10 bases between. Germline CDR1 is SEHNR and CDR2 is FQNEAQ (reference sequence). The CDR3 contains 14 residues. The CDR3 loop reads CASSVGASNEKLFF. CDR3 DNA sequence: TGTGCCAGCAGCGTAGGGGCCTCTAATGAAAAACTGTTTTTT.

The chain recombines TRBV19 with TRBJ2-3, with 14 bases that match TRBD2. This CDR3 contains 18 residues. Unmatched junction bases numbered 12, after V lost 7 bases and J lost 3 bases. The germline CDR1 and CDR2 sequences are LNHDA and SQIVND (reference sequence). DNA for the CDR3: TGTGCCAGTACCCGACTAGCGGGGGGGCCTATTATTACAGATACGCAGTATTTT. Its translation: CASTRLAGGPIITDTQYF.

Written as DNA, the CDR3 is TGTGCCAGCAGTATGACCGGGACAGGGGGCGCGGCGGCTTTCTTT. Translated: CASSMTGTGGAAAFF. The chain has TRBV9 and TRBJ1-1, with 12 bases lining up with TRBD1. Germline V lookup: CDR1 SGDLS, CDR2 YYNGEE. CDR3 length: 15 amino acids. Unmatched junction bases numbered 13, after V lost 5 bases and J lost 11 bases.

V and J are TRBV18 and TRBJ1-3; D may be TRBD1 (5 bases). Germline V gives CDR1 KGHSH, CDR2 LQKENI. The V end lost 2 bases, the J end lost 0 bases, and 11 bases lay between the germline ends. The length of the CDR3 is 16 residues. The CDR3: CASSPSRVISGNTIYF. CDR3 coding DNA: TGTGCCAGCTCACCAAGCAGGGTTATCTCTGGAAACACCATATATTTT.